This entry lists 5 T cell receptor beta chains sequenced from one sample in a study of T cell responses to AZD1222 COVID-19 vaccine. TCRdb's table, derived via immunoSEQ multiplex PCR, lists solely in-frame clones and lacks some. The table shows 110,000 to 150,000 clones, with 80% to 90% occurring only once. The specimen was peripheral blood, collected on day 0 of AZD1222 vaccination. All receptors derive from an adult in good health.

The chain joins TRBV5-1 to TRBJ1-4, with D possibly matching TRBD1 (6 bases). V was clipped by 2 bases and J by 0 bases, with 14 bases between them. CDR1 is SGHRS, CDR2 YFSETQ, per germline. The CDR3 consists of 17 residues. The CDR3 here is CASSFRGGAATNEKLFF. In DNA, the CDR3 is TGCGCCAGCAGCTTCCGAGGGGGGGCCGCAACTAATGAAAAACTGTTTTTT.

The chain combines TRBV2 with TRBJ2-5, with D uncertain. Deletions cut 5 bases from V and 4 bases from J, with 2 bases between. This CDR3 comprises 10 residues. Germline assignment: CDR1 SNHLY and CDR2 FYNNEI. CDR3 in amino acids: CASSIETQYF. DNA for the CDR3: TGTGCCAGCAGTATAGAGACCCAGTACTTC. Full variable domain (outside the CDR3, taken from reference TRBV2 and TRBJ2-5): EPEVTQTPSHQVTQMGQEVILRCVPISNHLYFYWYRQILGQKVEFLVSFYNNEISEKSEIFDDQFSVERPDGSNFTLKIRSTKLEDSAMYFCASSIETQYFGPGTRLLVL.

Comments on this clone: The same CDR3 can be traced to other DNA sequences in this sample. V gene TRBV19 combines with J gene TRBJ1-1; D is ambiguous. V was pared by 3 bases and J by 1 base, with 9 bases between. This CDR3 is 14 amino acids long. CDR1 is LNHDA, CDR2 SQIVND, per germline (reference sequence). This CDR3 is CASSIDKRNTEAFF. The DNA of the CDR3 is TGTGCCAGTAGTATCGACAAACGGAACACTGAAGCTTTCTTT.

This clone was counted ten times or more. The V gene is TRBV2, the J gene TRBJ2-1; TRBD2 agrees at 11 bases. Germline V gives CDR1 SNHLY, CDR2 FYNNEI. The CDR3 consists of 15 residues. V lost 4 bases, J lost 8 bases, and 7 bases stayed unmatched. CDR3 region: CASSGTVAGGYEQFF. CDR3 DNA: TGTGCCAGCAGTGGAACTGTAGCGGGAGGGTATGAGCAGTTCTTC. Combining the CDR3 with reference TRBV2 and TRBJ2-1 gives the whole variable domain EPEVTQTPSHQVTQMGQEVILRCVPISNHLYFYWYRQILGQKVEFLVSFYNNEISEKSEIFDDQFSVERPDGSNFTLKIRSTKLEDSAMYFCASSGTVAGGYEQFFGPGTRLTVL.

This clone was detected only a few times. The chain is built from TRBV20-1 and TRBJ2-3; TRBD2 agrees at 7 bases. Germline V gene lookup returns CDR1 DFQATT and CDR2 SNEGSKA (reference sequence). With V trimmed by 7 bases and J by 7 bases, 5 bases remained unmatched. The CDR3 spans 11 residues. CDR3: CSVAGRNTQYF. CDR3 in DNA: TGCAGTGTAGCGGGCCGCAATACGCAGTATTTT.